This entry lists 18 T cell receptor beta chains sequenced from one sample in a study of shared clonotypes between healthy human individuals. The method was immunoSEQ multiplex PCR; TCRdb's version includes in-frame clones alone and lacks a portion of them. Seen here are approximately 2.4 million clones, around 95% observed once, and the top ten hold less than 0.15%. Source material: naive CD4+ T cells sorted from blood. Subset reported: CD45RA+ positively selected. The receptors originated from a man aged 18 to 29 in good health.

The chain carries TRBV7-8 and TRBJ1-1; D not resolved. This CDR3 has 17 amino acids. V dropped 0 bases and J dropped 0 bases, with 14 bases sitting between them. Germline CDR1 and CDR2: SGHVS and FQNEAQ. Here the CDR3 reads CASSLAQASPLNTEAFF. In DNA form, the CDR3 reads TGTGCCAGCAGCTTAGCGCAGGCATCGCCGTTGAACACTGAAGCTTTCTTT.

The CDR3 protein is CASSIWDRGFRQPQHF. For the CDR3, the DNA is TGTGCCAGTAGTATCTGGGACAGGGGGTTTCGTCAGCCCCAGCATTTT. This rearrangement joins TRBV19 to TRBJ1-5, with TRBD1 matching 11 bases. The germline V gene has CDR1 LNHDA and CDR2 SQIVND (reference sequence). Germline trimming cut 3 bases from V and 6 bases from J; bases unmatched to any gene: 7. CDR3 length: 16 amino acids.

This clone has just one count. The genes are TRBV6-5 and TRBJ1-2; D gene ambiguous. V shed 0 bases and J shed 3 bases, with 8 bases lying between them. The CDR3 runs 14 residues. Germline loops: CDR1 MNHEY, CDR2 SVGAGI. The CDR3 region is CASSYSHTYYGYTF. In DNA form, the CDR3 reads TGTGCCAGCAGTTACTCGCACACCTACTATGGCTACACCTTC.

The rearrangement joins TRBV30 to TRBJ1-1, with TRBD1 matching 7 bases. Trimming cost V 0 bases and J 0 bases; bases outside gene matches: 4. CDR1 and CDR2 from the germline V gene are GTSNPN and SVGIG (reference sequence). This CDR3 has 15 amino acids. The CDR3 nucleotides read TGTGCCTGGAGTGTAATCAGGGGGATGAACACTGAAGCTTTCTTT. Translating it yields CAWSVIRGMNTEAFF.

As concerns this clone: This sample also contains other DNA sequences that code for the same CDR3. The V gene is TRBV5-1, the J gene TRBJ2-7; 10 bases are shared with TRBD1. From germline, CDR1 is SGHRS and CDR2 YFSETQ. The junction had 2 bases not matched to a gene; V was cut back by 3 bases and J by 2 bases. The CDR3 totals 14 residues. CDR3 sequence reads: CASSYGTGAYEQYF. The CDR3 coding sequence is TGCGCCAGCAGCTACGGGACAGGGGCCTACGAGCAGTACTTC.

This rearrangement joins TRBV6-5 to TRBJ2-7; TRBD2 is a possible D gene (6 bases). This CDR3 has 14 residues. The ends were cut back, 4 bases at V and 3 bases at J, with 13 bases in the middle. Germline V gene lookup returns CDR1 MNHEY and CDR2 SVGAGI. The CDR3 DNA sequence: TGTGCCAGCAGTTTCCGGGACTGGATCTACGAGCAGTACTTC. This encodes CASSFRDWIYEQYF.

The chain carries TRBV10-3 and TRBJ2-5; no clear D gene. CDR3 length: 14 residues. The V gene's germline CDR1 is ENHRY and CDR2 SYGVKD. Trimming cost V 2 bases and J 2 bases, with 9 bases left between them. Here the CDR3 DNA reads TGTGCCATCAGTGAGGCTCTCTCACAAGAGACCCAGTACTTC. Amino acid sequence: CAISEALSQETQYF.

This chain connects TRBV4-1 to TRBJ2-2; D gene unclear. The V and J ends lost 0 bases and 6 bases respectively, with 11 bases between them. Germline CDR1 is MGHRA and CDR2 is YSYEKL. The CDR3 length is 15 residues. CDR3: CASSQESGVSGELFF. The CDR3, as DNA: TGCGCCAGCAGCCAAGAATCTGGGGTGTCCGGGGAGCTGTTTTTT.

The chain combines TRBV6-5 with TRBJ1-5; D remains ambiguous. The germline V gene encodes CDR1 MNHEY and CDR2 SVGAGI. V was trimmed by 6 bases and J by 1 base, leaving 10 bases between them. CDR3 length equals 14 residues. As DNA, the CDR3 is TGTGCCAGCAGGGTAGGACGGAGCAATCAGCCCCAGCATTTT. Translating gives CASRVGRSNQPQHF.

This clone occurred once. The chain recombines TRBV27 with TRBJ1-1, with D possibly TRBD1 on 6 matching bases. V gave up 6 bases and J gave up 0 bases, with 11 bases separating them. Germline values: CDR1 MNHEY, CDR2 SMNVEV (reference sequence). The CDR3 covers 14 residues. CDR3 DNA: TGTGCCAGCAGGTACAGGGTGCTGAACACTGAAGCTTTCTTT. It encodes CASRYRVLNTEAFF.

This rearrangement joins TRBV5-1 to TRBJ1-1, with no clear D. V was clipped by 1 base and J by 4 bases, with 11 bases between them. The V gene's germline CDR1 is SGHRS and CDR2 YFSETQ. The CDR3 has 14 residues. For the CDR3, the DNA is TGCGCCAGCAGCTTGAGGGTGGTGGGCACTGAAGCTTTCTTT. Encoded protein: CASSLRVVGTEAFF.

The chain carries TRBV9 and TRBJ1-2; D may be TRBD1 (5 bases). Trimming removed 4 bases at V and 2 bases at J, with 12 bases between. From germline, CDR1 is SGDLS and CDR2 YYNGEE. The CDR3 consists of 14 residues. The DNA of the CDR3 is TGTGCCAGCAGCCATTCAGGGTCAAACTATGGCTACACCTTC. Residues: CASSHSGSNYGYTF.

The chain links TRBV5-1 to TRBJ2-3; TRBD1 matches at 9 bases. The J segment lost 5 bases and the V segment lost 1 base, leaving 5 bases of the junction unmatched. Per germline, CDR1 SGHRS and CDR2 YFSETQ. The CDR3 length is 15 residues. For the CDR3, the DNA is TGCGCCAGCAGCTTGTCAGGGACAGGGCTAGATACGCAGTATTTT. Its translation: CASSLSGTGLDTQYF.

The chain joins TRBV7-2 to TRBJ2-5; no clear D. Trimming pared 2 bases from V and 1 base from J, leaving 8 bases between. Germline V CDR1 and CDR2: SGHTA, FQGNSA. CDR3 length: 14 amino acids. CDR3 DNA: TGTGCCAGCAGCTTAAATGGCGCCCAAGAGACCCAGTACTTC. Amino acids: CASSLNGAQETQYF.

This chain links TRBV6-6 with TRBJ2-7, with D maybe TRBD1 (5 bases). Germline V gene lookup returns CDR1 MNHNY and CDR2 SVGAGI (reference sequence). This CDR3 has 13 amino acids. The V end lost 6 bases, the J end lost 0 bases, and 9 bases lay between the germline ends. CDR3 region: CASSRAYSYEQYF. In DNA form, the CDR3 reads TGTGCCAGCAGCAGGGCCTACTCCTACGAGCAGTACTTC.

The rearrangement uses TRBV5-1 and TRBJ2-1; TRBD2 aligns across 12 bases. This CDR3 region has 15 residues. Germline CDR1 is SGHRS and CDR2 is YFSETQ. V shed 3 bases and J 9 bases; nucleotides not matched to a gene: 7. CDR3 bases: TGCGCCAGCAGCTCAAGACTAGCGGGAGACGTTGAGCAGTTCTTC. Its translation is CASSSRLAGDVEQFF.

The V gene is TRBV4-3, the J gene TRBJ1-5; D may be TRBD1 (5 bases). V dropped 0 bases and J dropped 0 bases, with 15 bases sitting between them. The germline CDR1 and CDR2 sequences are LGHNA and YSLEER. CDR3 length: 18 amino acids. The CDR3 nucleotides are TGCGCCAGCAGCCAAGATTTATCGACAGAACATAGCAATCAGCCCCAGCATTTT. This translates into CASSQDLSTEHSNQPQHF.

The chain recombines TRBV5-1 with TRBJ1-1; 10 positions match TRBD1. Germline V gives CDR1 SGHRS, CDR2 YFSETQ. The J segment lost 5 bases and the V segment lost 4 bases, leaving 8 bases of the junction unmatched. This CDR3 comprises 15 residues. The CDR3 nucleotides read TGCGCCAGCAGCCCTGACAGGGGGCAATATACTGAAGCTTTCTTT. Protein: CASSPDRGQYTEAFF.